This entry concerns a single T cell receptor (beta chain). These data come from a study of T-cell memory formation after mild COVID-19. Across the whole study: TCR clustering was largely donor specific.

This CDR3 is built from 17 residues. The ends were cut back, 1 base at V and 1 base at J, with 15 bases in the middle. Germline-derived CDR1 and CDR2 are SGHVS and FNYEAQ. TCRdb processed the 5' RACE reads anew with MiXCR; each CDR3 protein has one entry. The sample has around 370,000 distinct CDR3 sequences, 21% seen once. This receptor was identified in an adult woman who had mild COVID-19 (a few samples of this study predate the infection). Cell type and time point are not known. The chain links TRBV7-6 to TRBJ2-3; D uncertain. The sample was PBMCs or a T cell subset sorted from them (not recorded which). For the CDR3, the DNA is TGTGCCAGCAGCTTAGATCTTAGGCCTGGGCGCACAGATACGCAGTATTTT. This gives the protein CASSLDLRPGRTDTQYF.